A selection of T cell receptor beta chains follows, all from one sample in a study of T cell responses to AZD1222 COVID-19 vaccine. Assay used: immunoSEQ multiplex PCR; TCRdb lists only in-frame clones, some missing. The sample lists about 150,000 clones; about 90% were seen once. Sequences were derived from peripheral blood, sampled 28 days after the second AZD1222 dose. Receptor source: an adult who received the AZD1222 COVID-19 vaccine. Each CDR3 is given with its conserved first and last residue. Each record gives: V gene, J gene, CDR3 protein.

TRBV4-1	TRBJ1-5	CASSQDREDSSNQPQHF
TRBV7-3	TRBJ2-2	CASRSGGNTGELFF
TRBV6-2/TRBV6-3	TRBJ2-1	CASSLLAGMGEQFF
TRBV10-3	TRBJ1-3	CAISADPNTIYF
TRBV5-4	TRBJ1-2	CASRTDRQANYGYTF
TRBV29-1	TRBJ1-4	CSGQGLNEKLFF
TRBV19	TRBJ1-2	CASSALGREPNYGYTF
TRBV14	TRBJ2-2	CASSFYGDSGELFF
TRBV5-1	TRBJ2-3	CASRGISLLDTQYF
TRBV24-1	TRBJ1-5	CATSDFSNQPQHF
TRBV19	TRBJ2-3	CASATGIHTDTQYF
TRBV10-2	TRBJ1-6	CASSESFPGTGGLPDSPLHF
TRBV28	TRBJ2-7	CASSPGLAGSSYEQYF
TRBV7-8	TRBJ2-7	CASSSGTSNYPSYEQYF
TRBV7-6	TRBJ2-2	CASSPRVANTGELFF
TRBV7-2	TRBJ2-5	CASSADPRETQYF
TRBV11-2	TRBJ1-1	CASRRPGQRNTEAFF
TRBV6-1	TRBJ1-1	CASSDIRGTEAFF
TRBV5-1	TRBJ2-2	CASKEGMGTGELFF
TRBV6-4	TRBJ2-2	CASSGQPNTGELFF
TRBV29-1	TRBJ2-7	CSVGQGASYEQYF
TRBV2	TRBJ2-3	CASSEEGLDTQYF
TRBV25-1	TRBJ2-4	CASSSLGDRQNIQYF
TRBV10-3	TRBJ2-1	CAISDASGSHDPNEQFF
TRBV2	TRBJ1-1	CASSADSNTEAFF
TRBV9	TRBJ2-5	CASSVDGLETQYF
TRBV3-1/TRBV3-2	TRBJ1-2	CASSQPGQGHGYTF
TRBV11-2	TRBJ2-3	CASSRSGGSTDTQYF
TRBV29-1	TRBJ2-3	CSVDISVDTQYF
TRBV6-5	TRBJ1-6	CASSYSSARPLHF
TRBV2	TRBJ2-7	CASLRGKVYEQYF
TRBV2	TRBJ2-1	CASSDVELAWAEQFF